This TCR beta chain was documented in a study of blood T cell repertoires in COVID-19. Study-level information: The cDNA or gDNA used as material had been derived from T cells, B-cell-depleted T cells, or PBMCs.

Per the original data handling: Estimation of nucleated cell counts was performed using reference gene primer amplification. The assay was immunoSEQ multiplex PCR, and TCRdb's table has in-frame clones only and misses some. V and J calls and clone size are copied from that table; D and trimming were computed from the DNA. There are 170,000 or so clones in the sample; about 90% occur only once, and about 7% lies in the top ten. Which cohort a participant joined came from the clinical history participants gave. The V gene's germline CDR1 is SGHAT and CDR2 FQNNGV. The CDR3 consists of 12 residues. Between the trimmed V and J ends, which lost 2 bases and 7 bases, there was a span of 8 bases.

The sequenced sample consisted of PBMCs or T cells enriched from blood (not recorded which). The origin of this receptor is a woman aged 50 to 60 who had recovered from COVID-19. V usage is TRBV11-2 and J usage is TRBJ1-1; unclear D gene. DNA of the CDR3: TGTGCCAGCAGCTTAATGAGAGATGAAGCTTTCTTT. This codes for CASSLMRDEAFF.